This T cell receptor beta chain is drawn from a study of T cell repertoires in cytomegalovirus infection. Study details: Selection of CMV epitopes for the study included recently identified HLA-C-restricted and well-studied HLA-B-restricted ones.

TCRdb redid the calling of the reads with MiXCR, one entry per CDR3 protein. The table includes some 920,000 distinct CDR3 sequences, approximately 31% detected once. Study observations and caveats: Pooled public TCR beta family frequency picked out CMV carriers with the relevant HLA. The ex vivo response was dominated by HLA-C-restricted CMV-specific TCR beta clonotypes.

This clonotype has ten or more counts. Antigen unknown. The sample here was cultured CD8+ T cells from PBMCs, taken from culture after CMV antigen stimulation. The source of this sequence is a human donor in good health (CMV status not recorded). Some clones in this sample may be carry-over from other donors' samples.

The CDR3 sequence: CASSERILGGLTDTQYF. The CDR3 nucleotides are TGTGCCAGCAGTGAAAGGATATTAGGAGGGCTCACAGATACGCAGTATTTT. The chain has TRBV6-1 and TRBJ2-3; TRBD2 might be the D (6 bases). CDR1 MNHNS and CDR2 SASEGT come from the germline V gene. V was clipped by 2 bases and J by 2 bases, with 17 bases between them. The CDR3 loop spans 17 amino acids.